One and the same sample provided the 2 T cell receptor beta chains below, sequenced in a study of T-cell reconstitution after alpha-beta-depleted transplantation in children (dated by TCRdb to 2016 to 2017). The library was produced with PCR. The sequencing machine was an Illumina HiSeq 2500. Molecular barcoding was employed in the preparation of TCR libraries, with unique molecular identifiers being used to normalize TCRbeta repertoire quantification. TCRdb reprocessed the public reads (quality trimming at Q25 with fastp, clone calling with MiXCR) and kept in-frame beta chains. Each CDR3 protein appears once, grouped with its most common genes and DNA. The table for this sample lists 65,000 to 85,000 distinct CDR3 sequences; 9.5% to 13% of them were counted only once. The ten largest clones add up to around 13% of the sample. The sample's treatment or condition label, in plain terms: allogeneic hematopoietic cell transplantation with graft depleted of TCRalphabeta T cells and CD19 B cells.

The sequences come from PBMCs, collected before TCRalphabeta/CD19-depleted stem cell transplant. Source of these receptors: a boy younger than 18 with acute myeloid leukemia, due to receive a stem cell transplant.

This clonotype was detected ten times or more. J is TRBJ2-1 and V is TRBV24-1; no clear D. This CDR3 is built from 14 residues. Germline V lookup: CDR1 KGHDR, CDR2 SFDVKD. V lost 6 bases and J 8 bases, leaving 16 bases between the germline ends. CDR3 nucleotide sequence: TGTGCCACCAGTCCGCGAGAAGCTTACCATGAGCAGTTCTTC. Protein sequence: CATSPREAYHEQFF.

The DNA of the CDR3 is TGTGCCTGGAAGGGAGGGTATGGGGTAGGCACTGAAGCTTTCTTT. It translates to CAWKGGYGVGTEAFF. The V gene is TRBV30, the J gene TRBJ1-1; D is ambiguous. The CDR3 runs 15 residues. The germline V and J ends were trimmed by 4 bases and 4 bases, with 19 bases remaining between them. The germline V gene has CDR1 GTSNPN and CDR2 SVGIG (reference sequence).